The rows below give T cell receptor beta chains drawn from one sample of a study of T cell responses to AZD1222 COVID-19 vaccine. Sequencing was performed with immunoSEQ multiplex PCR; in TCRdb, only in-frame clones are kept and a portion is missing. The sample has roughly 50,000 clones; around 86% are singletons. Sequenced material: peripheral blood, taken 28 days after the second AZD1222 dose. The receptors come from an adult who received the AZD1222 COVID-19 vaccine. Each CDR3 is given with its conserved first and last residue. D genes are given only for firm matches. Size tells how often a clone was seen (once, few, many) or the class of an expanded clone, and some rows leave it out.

CASSEAGTGVRNTGELFF | TGTGCCAGCAGTGAAGCCGGGACAGGGGTGAGGAACACCGGGGAGCTGTTTTTT | TRBJ2-2 | TRBD1 | few | TRBV6-1 | 18
CASSLGTYEYEQYF | TGTGCCAGCAGCTTAGGAACATATGAGTACGAGCAGTACTTC | TRBJ2-7 | - | - | TRBV7-2 | 14
CASSPGTTGGETQYF | TGCGCCAGCAGCCCCGGGACAACCGGAGGGGAGACCCAGTACTTC | TRBJ2-5 | - | - | TRBV5-1 | 15
CASSLTGPSNTGELFF | TGTGCCAGCAGTTTGACAGGACCCTCGAACACCGGGGAGCTGTTTTTT | TRBJ2-2 | - | once | TRBV7-3 | 16
CASSRLAGDADTQYF | TGTGCCAGCAGCCGACTAGCGGGAGATGCAGATACGCAGTATTTT | TRBJ2-3 | TRBD2 | - | TRBV6-5 | 15
CASSALRQGSNNSPLHF | TGTGCCAGCAGCGCCCTACGACAGGGGTCAAATAATTCACCCCTCCACTTT | TRBJ1-6 | TRBD1 | - | TRBV6-2/TRBV6-3 | 17
CASPERISPLHF | TGTGCCAGCCCTGAGCGGATTTCACCCCTCCACTTT | TRBJ1-6 | - | few | TRBV25-1 | 12
CASSLGGGPLGDTEAFF | TGTGCCAGCAGTTTAGGAGGGGGGCCCCTTGGGGACACTGAAGCTTTCTTT | TRBJ1-1 | - | few | TRBV27 | 17
CASSQLLAGVIEQFF | TGTGCCAGCAGCCAACTACTAGCGGGAGTAATTGAGCAGTTCTTC | TRBJ2-1 | TRBD2 | - | TRBV14 | 15
CASSVSGLAGKETQYF | TGTGCCAGCAGCGTCTCCGGACTAGCGGGAAAAGAGACCCAGTACTTC | TRBJ2-5 | TRBD2 | - | TRBV9 | 16
CASSYGLETGNEAFF | TGTGCCAGCAGTTACGGCCTCGAGACGGGGAATGAAGCTTTCTTT | TRBJ1-1 | - | - | TRBV6-2/TRBV6-3 | 15
CATSDPGTSGRLDEQFF | TGTGCCACCAGTGATCCCGGGACTAGCGGGAGGCTTGATGAGCAGTTCTTC | TRBJ2-1 | TRBD2 | - | TRBV24-1 | 17
CASATGQSYEKLFF | TGTGCCAGCGCTACGGGACAGTCCTATGAAAAACTGTTTTTT | TRBJ1-4 | TRBD1 | - | TRBV11-2 | 14
CASSERRPVSNQPQHF | TGCGCCAGCAGTGAGCGCCGGCCCGTAAGCAATCAGCCCCAGCATTTT | TRBJ1-5 | - | - | TRBV10-1 | 16
CASSPGTGGWTEAFF | TGTGCCAGCAGTCCAGGGACAGGGGGCTGGACTGAAGCTTTCTTT | TRBJ1-1 | TRBD1 | - | TRBV28 | 15
CASSQDRPGVDEQYF | TGCGCCAGCAGCCAAGATCGTCCCGGAGTGGACGAGCAGTACTTC | TRBJ2-7 | - | - | TRBV4-3 | 15
CASSGEGEVGTYSNQPQHF | TGTGCCAGCAGTGGCGAGGGAGAGGTTGGGACTTATAGCAATCAGCCCCAGCATTTT | TRBJ1-5 | - | - | TRBV2 | 19
CASSQSAEGVWYGYTF | TGTGCCAGCAGCCAGTCCGCTGAGGGGGTTTGGTATGGCTACACCTTC | TRBJ1-2 | - | - | TRBV4-2 | 16
CASKVTSSGNTIYF | TGCGCCAGCAAGGTCACCAGCTCTGGAAACACCATATATTTT | TRBJ1-3 | - | once | TRBV5-1 | 14
CASSRGLNEKLFF | TGTGCCAGCAGCCGGGGCCTTAATGAAAAACTGTTTTTT | TRBJ1-4 | - | - | TRBV14 | 13
CASSLTFRQLYTF | TGTGCCAGCAGTTTAACGTTCCGGCAGCTCTACACCTTC | TRBJ1-2 | - | once | TRBV12-3/TRBV12-4 | 13
CASSPRDRVTGELFF | TGTGCCAGCAGCCCCCGGGACAGGGTCACCGGGGAGCTGTTTTTT | TRBJ2-2 | TRBD1 | few | TRBV11-2 | 15
CASSSRGRAGKLFF | TGTGCCAGCAGTTCCAGGGGGCGCGCCGGAAAACTGTTTTTT | TRBJ1-4 | TRBD1 | - | TRBV6-5 | 14
CASSLGATLSGANVLTF | TGTGCCAGCAGTCTTGGTGCTACACTGTCTGGGGCCAACGTCCTGACTTTC | TRBJ2-6 | - | once | TRBV28 | 17
CAWSIIDTQYF | TGTGCCTGGAGTATTATAGATACGCAGTATTTT | TRBJ2-3 | - | - | TRBV30 | 11
CASSSEGNTIYF | TGCGCCAGCAGTTCTGAGGGAAACACCATATATTTT | TRBJ1-3 | - | once | TRBV5-1 | 12
CASSLVLGGEQFF | TGTGCCAGCAGCTTAGTGCTGGGCGGCGAGCAGTTCTTC | TRBJ2-1 | - | - | TRBV7-2 | 13
CASRGEGPQEAFF | TGTGCCAGCAGGGGGGAAGGGCCTCAGGAAGCTTTCTTT | TRBJ1-1 | - | once | TRBV9 | 13
CASSIQQGRREAFF | TGTGCCAGTAGTATCCAACAGGGTAGGCGAGAAGCTTTCTTT | TRBJ1-1 | - | once | TRBV19 | 14
CASNRDSLWTETFF | TGTGCCAGCAACCGAGACAGTCTATGGACTGAAACTTTCTTT | TRBJ1-1 | - | - | TRBV7-9 | 14
CATRQGATSDTQYF | TGTGCCACAAGACAGGGGGCAACGTCAGATACGCAGTATTTT | TRBJ2-3 | TRBD1 | - | TRBV2 | 14
CASSLDGRAGNNQPQHF | TGCGCCAGCAGCTTGGACGGTCGGGCAGGGAACAATCAGCCCCAGCATTTT | TRBJ1-5 | - | - | TRBV5-1 | 17
CASSFFISYEQYF | TGTGCCAGTAGTTTTTTCATCTCCTACGAGCAGTACTTC | TRBJ2-7 | - | - | TRBV19 | 13